This T cell receptor (beta chain) was recorded in a study of neoadjuvant nivolumab and ipilimumab in lung cancer. Study as a whole: Patients got nivolumab 3 mg/kg on days 1, 15 and 29; combination added ipilimumab 1 mg/kg day 1. The study's findings and limits: Only a single major-pathologic-response sample was available for clonality analysis. Only a small number of samples underwent TCR sequencing.

The germline CDR1 and CDR2 sequences are SQVTM and ANQGSEA. The CDR3 totals 13 residues. V was cut by 7 bases and J by 5 bases, with 17 bases left in between. As to this clone: Its specificity is not known.

Assay used: immunoSEQ multiplex PCR; TCRdb lists only in-frame clones, some missing. The sample records 25,000 or so clones, under 85% being singletons. The sample here was tumor tissue, taken after neoadjuvant nivolumab, alone or with ipilimumab, at or shortly before surgery. This clonotype originated in an adult with non-small cell lung cancer. The chain links TRBV29-1 to TRBJ1-2, with D maybe TRBD1 (5 bases). This CDR3 is CSDLTEDLYGYTF. The CDR3 DNA reads as TGCAGCGATCTGACAGAAGACTTATATGGCTACACCTTC. Complete variable domain (other parts from reference TRBV29-1 and TRBJ1-2): SAVISQKPSRDICQRGTSLTIQCQVDSQVTMMFWYRQQPGQSLTLIATANQGSEATYESGFVIDKFPISRPNLTFSTLTVSNMSPEDSSIYLCSDLTEDLYGYTFGSGTRLTVV.